This T cell receptor beta chain was observed in a study of OX40 agonist ivuxolimab in advanced cancers. To note about this clone: One end of the junction is discordant with germline, which a read error may explain.

The table came from immunoSEQ multiplex PCR; TCRdb's copy has only in-frame clones and leaves some out. This table holds tens of thousands of clones, roughly 90% found once. The sample was CD4+ or CD8+ T cells sorted from blood, taken in a trial of the OX40 agonist ivuxolimab. This sequence was found in an adult with an advanced solid tumor such as melanoma, head and neck, liver or kidney cancer.

CDR3 loop: CATGREDRGSYEQYF. The CDR3 nucleotides are TGTGCCACCGGCAGAGAAGACAGGGGGTCCTACGAGCAGTACTTC. This chain uses TRBV15 with TRBJ2-7; 9 bases are shared with TRBD1. The CDR3 covers 15 residues. Germline CDR1 reads LNHNV; CDR2 reads YYDKDF (reference sequence).